This TCR beta chain originates from a study of cytomegalovirus exposure and HLA in healthy donors. Germline V gene lookup returns CDR1 SGHTA and CDR2 FQGTGA. V lost 2 bases, J lost 2 bases, and 7 bases stayed unmatched. This CDR3 spans 16 amino acids. PCR employed 60 Vbeta and 13 Jbeta primers. Clones were read by immunoSEQ multiplex PCR, and TCRdb kept only the in-frame ones, dropping some. The data contain approximately 160,000 clones, about 80% of them singletons. The source is a man aged 25 to 45 in good health and CMV-seropositive. The specimen was PBMCs. The V gene is TRBV7-3, the J gene TRBJ2-5; 8 bases match TRBD2. The CDR3 spells CASSLGSVAGQETQYF. CDR3 coding DNA: TGTGCCAGCAGCTTAGGGTCGGTAGCGGGGCAAGAGACCCAGTACTTC.